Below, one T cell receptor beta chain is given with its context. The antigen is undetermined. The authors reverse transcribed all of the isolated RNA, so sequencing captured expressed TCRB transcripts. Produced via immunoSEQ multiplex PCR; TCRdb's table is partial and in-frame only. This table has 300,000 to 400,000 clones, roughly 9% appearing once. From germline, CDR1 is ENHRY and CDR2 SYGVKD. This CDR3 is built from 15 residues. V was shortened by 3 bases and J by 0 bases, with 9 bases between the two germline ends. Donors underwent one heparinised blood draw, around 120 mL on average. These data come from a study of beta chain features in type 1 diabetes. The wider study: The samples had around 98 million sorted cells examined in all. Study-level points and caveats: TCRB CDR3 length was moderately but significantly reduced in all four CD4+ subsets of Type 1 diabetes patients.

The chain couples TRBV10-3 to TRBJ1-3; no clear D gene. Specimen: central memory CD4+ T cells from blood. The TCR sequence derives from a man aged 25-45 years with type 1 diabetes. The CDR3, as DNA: TGTGCCATCAGTGATTCCCTGATCTCTGGAAACACCATATATTTT. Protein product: CAISDSLISGNTIYF.